The 18 T cell receptor beta chains given below trace back to one sample, sequenced in a study of blood T cell repertoires in COVID-19 (dated by TCRdb to about 2020). Libraries were prepared through the immunoSEQ multiplex PCR assay. TCRdb limited this immuneACCESS table to in-frame rearrangements with V and J called. A share of clones is missing; checked studies link under half to unresolved V genes, and the rest is unexplained. This sample has about 88,000 clones in its table, and roughly 87% of those were observed once. The ten largest clones add up to 15% of the sample. Input material: peripheral blood. These receptors were taken from a male donor with acute or convalescent COVID-19.

This chain uses TRBV19 with TRBJ2-2; the match to TRBD1 covers 8 bases. CDR1 and CDR2 (germline): LNHDA, SQIVND (reference sequence). Trimming removed 6 bases from V and 1 base from J; junction bases left unmatched: 4. The CDR3 runs 15 residues. CDR3 amino acids: CASRKGQGNTGELFF. CDR3 sequence (DNA): TGTGCCAGTAGAAAAGGACAGGGGAACACCGGGGAGCTGTTTTTT.

The gene calls are TRBV19 and TRBJ1-4; 9 bases line up with TRBD1. Germline-derived CDR1 and CDR2 are LNHDA and SQIVND (reference sequence). V trimming: 6 bases; J trimming: 8 bases; junction bases outside the gene matches: 7. This CDR3 has 14 residues. The DNA for the CDR3 is TGTGCCAGTAGCCCGGGACAGGGATTAGAAAAACTGTTTTTT. Translated, it gives CASSPGQGLEKLFF.

Here the CDR3 reads CASSADWGDEQFF. DNA for the CDR3: TGTGCCAGCAGTGCGGATTGGGGGGATGAGCAGTTCTTC. The chain links TRBV6-4 to TRBJ2-1; a weak D match, TRBD2 (6 bases). The CDR3 runs to 13 residues. V lost 4 bases, J lost 8 bases, and 12 bases lay in between. Germline V gives CDR1 MRHNA, CDR2 SNTAGT.

The chain carries TRBV7-8 and TRBJ2-5, with D unclear. CDR3 length equals 13 residues. The V and J ends lost 5 bases and 1 base respectively, with 8 bases between them. CDR1 is SGHVS, CDR2 FQNEAQ, per germline. CDR3 bases: TGTGCCAGCAGCCCCGACACCCAAGAGACCCAGTACTTC. As protein: CASSPDTQETQYF. Complete variable domain (other parts from reference TRBV7-8 and TRBJ2-5): GAGVSQSPRYKVAKRGQDVALRCDPISGHVSLFWYQQALGQGPEFLTYFQNEAQLDKSGLPSDRFFAERPEGSVSTLKIQRTQQEDSAVYLCASSPDTQETQYFGPGTRLLVL.

The chain combines TRBV4-2 with TRBJ2-7; D ambiguous. The CDR3 totals 13 residues. CDR1 is LGHNA and CDR2 is YNFKEQ in the germline V gene. V shed 2 bases and J shed 3 bases, with 8 bases lying between them. Written as DNA, the CDR3 is TGTGCCAGCAGCCAATCCACTTACTACGAGCAGTACTTC. This translates into CASSQSTYYEQYF.

The chain combines TRBV7-8 with TRBJ1-1; no reliable D call. The CDR3 extends over 11 amino acids. CDR1 and CDR2 from the germline V gene are SGHVS and FQNEAQ. Trimming shortened V by 4 bases and J by 6 bases, and 6 bases separated the two germline ends. This CDR3 reads CASSYGAEAFF. As DNA, the CDR3 is TGTGCCAGCAGCTACGGGGCTGAAGCTTTCTTT.

DNA of the CDR3: TGTGCCAGCAGTTCTCCCAGTAGCAATCAGCCCCAGCATTTT. Translating it yields CASSSPSSNQPQHF. V and J are TRBV6-5 and TRBJ1-5; no clear D. This CDR3 comprises 14 residues. Germline V lookup: CDR1 MNHEY, CDR2 SVGAGI. Trimming removed 4 bases from V and 0 bases from J, with 7 bases in between.

The rearrangement joins TRBV12-3 or TRBV12-4 to TRBJ2-7; the D is unclear. The V end was cut by 8 bases, the J end by 7 bases, with 15 bases between. The CDR3 spans 12 residues. The CDR3 nucleotides read TGTGCCAGCGGATCTACCCGGAGAGAGCAGTACTTC. It yields the protein CASGSTRREQYF.

The gene calls are TRBV19 and TRBJ1-1; no definite D call. Trimming took 8 bases from V and 0 from J, leaving 13 bases between them. This CDR3 has 14 amino acids. The germline V gene encodes CDR1 LNHDA and CDR2 SQIVND (reference sequence). CDR3 amino acids: CASGRHSLNTEAFF. The CDR3 DNA sequence: TGTGCCAGTGGGCGACATTCCTTGAACACTGAAGCTTTCTTT. Looking up the rest from reference TRBV19 and TRBJ1-1 gives the full variable domain: DGGITQSPKYLFRKEGQNVTLSCEQNLNHDAMYWYRQDPGQGLRLIYYSQIVNDFQKGDIAEGYSVSREKKESFPLTVTSAQKNPTAFYLCASGRHSLNTEAFFGQGTRLTVV.

The CDR3 nucleotides read TGTGCCAGCTCACCCCGGGACATCGGTGGAAACTATGGCTACACCTTC. The encoded protein is CASSPRDIGGNYGYTF. This chain uses TRBV18 with TRBJ1-2; D is possibly TRBD1 (6 bases). Germline V lookup: CDR1 KGHSH, CDR2 LQKENI. Between the trimmed V and J ends, which lost 3 bases and 2 bases, there was a span of 16 bases. The CDR3 length is 16 residues.

This clone showed up just a few times. The chain combines TRBV6-5 with TRBJ2-5, with D unclear. Germline CDR1 is MNHEY and CDR2 is SVGAGI. The CDR3 covers 14 residues. Trimming cost V 0 bases and J 2 bases, with 7 bases left between them. The CDR3 DNA reads TGTGCCAGCAGTTACTCGTGGCGGCAAGAGACCCAGTACTTC. Amino acids: CASSYSWRQETQYF.

The V gene is TRBV2, the J gene TRBJ2-7; no reliable D call. V was shortened by 6 bases and J by 0 bases, with 6 bases between the two germline ends. There are 12 residues in the CDR3. CDR1 is SNHLY, CDR2 FYNNEI, per germline. As DNA, the CDR3 is TGTGCCAGCAGACAGAGCTCCTACGAGCAGTACTTC. It translates to CASRQSSYEQYF.

This clone was detected only once. The V and J genes are TRBV3-1 (or the pseudogene TRBV3-2) and TRBJ2-7; no definite D call. The germline V and J ends were trimmed by 1 base and 4 bases, with 5 bases remaining between them. The CDR3 runs 12 residues. Germline V gene lookup returns CDR1 LGHDT and CDR2 YNNKEL (reference sequence). CDR3 amino acids: CASSQVLYEQYF. CDR3 DNA sequence: TGTGCCAGCAGCCAAGTACTATACGAGCAGTACTTC.

V gene TRBV2 combines with J gene TRBJ2-1; 8 nucleotides agree with TRBD2. Germline lookup yields CDR1 SNHLY and CDR2 FYNNEI. The CDR3 sequence is 14 residues long. V dropped 5 bases and J dropped 5; count of bases not matched to a gene: 5. The CDR3, as DNA: TGTGCCAGCAGTTTTAGCGGGGTTAACAATGAGCAGTTCTTC. Protein sequence: CASSFSGVNNEQFF.

This chain links TRBV5-5 with TRBJ2-6; D is uncertain. Germline V gene lookup returns CDR1 SGHKS and CDR2 YYEKEE (reference sequence). This CDR3 is built from 17 residues. Trimming removed 0 bases at V and 1 base at J, with 11 bases between. The CDR3 region has the DNA TGTGCCAGCAGCTTGGGGGCCGGTCAATCTGGGGCCAACGTCCTGACTTTC. Translating gives CASSLGAGQSGANVLTF.

This clone appeared a single time. This chain joins TRBV6-1 and TRBJ1-6, with 8 positions matching TRBD1. V shed 2 bases and J 7 bases; nucleotides not matched to a gene: 4. Germline V gene lookup returns CDR1 MNHNS and CDR2 SASEGT. CDR3 length: 15 residues. The CDR3, as DNA: TGTGCCAGCAGTGAACCGCAGGGGGCGAATTCACCCCTCCACTTT. Translating gives CASSEPQGANSPLHF.

The chain has TRBV18 and TRBJ2-3, with a weak D call TRBD2 (6 bases). Trimming took off 0 bases at V and 0 bases at J, with 10 bases between the two ends. The CDR3 loop spans 16 amino acids. Per the germline V gene, CDR1 is KGHSH and CDR2 is LQKENI. CDR3 in amino acids: CASSPPSGVSTDTQYF. CDR3 in DNA: TGTGCCAGCTCACCACCGTCGGGGGTAAGCACAGATACGCAGTATTTT. The full variable domain, its missing parts supplied by reference TRBV18 and TRBJ2-3, is NAGVMQNPRHLVRRRGQEARLRCSPMKGHSHVYWYRQLPEEGLKFMVYLQKENIIDESGMPKERFSAEFPKEGPSILRIQQVVRGDSAAYFCASSPPSGVSTDTQYFGPGTRLTVL.

This chain joins TRBV2 and TRBJ2-1; 8 bases map to TRBD2. V lost 2 bases, J lost 4 bases, and 4 bases stayed unmatched. Germline CDR1 and CDR2: SNHLY and FYNNEI. The CDR3 is made up of 15 amino acids. The CDR3, as DNA: TGTGCCAGCAGTGAACGGGCTAGCGGGTACAATGAGCAGTTCTTC. The encoded protein is CASSERASGYNEQFF. Drawing the rest from reference TRBV2 and TRBJ2-1, the complete variable domain is EPEVTQTPSHQVTQMGQEVILRCVPISNHLYFYWYRQILGQKVEFLVSFYNNEISEKSEIFDDQFSVERPDGSNFTLKIRSTKLEDSAMYFCASSERASGYNEQFFGPGTRLTVL.